These 21 T cell receptor beta chains came from one sample sequenced in a study of beta chain features in type 1 diabetes. Findings and caveats of the study: Moderate but significant shortening of TCRB CDR3s was recorded in all four CD4+ subsets from Type 1 diabetes patients.

Every isolated RNA sample was fully reverse transcribed, so sequencing captured expressed TCRB transcripts. Profiling relied on immunoSEQ multiplex PCR, and the TCRdb table lists in-frame clones only, not all of them. Of under 850,000 clones in the sample, under 15% were seen once. Their specific antigens are unknown. The sample taken for sequencing was naive CD4+ T cells from blood. These receptors all come from a young man with type 1 diabetes.

In DNA form, the CDR3 reads TGTGCCTGGACCCGAGGGGGGGATGAGCAGTTCTTC. This gives the protein CAWTRGGDEQFF. This chain connects TRBV30 to TRBJ2-1; perhaps TRBD2 as D (7 bases). The CDR3 runs 12 residues. Germline assignment: CDR1 GTSNPN and CDR2 SVGIG (reference sequence). The V gene lost 4 bases and the J gene lost 8 bases, with 12 bases spanning the gap.

In its sample, this clone was seen a few times. The gene calls are TRBV7-2 and TRBJ1-5; D may be TRBD1 (5 bases). Germline V gives CDR1 SGHTA, CDR2 FQGNSA. V lost 2 bases to trimming and J lost 8 bases, with 10 bases between them. There are 13 residues in the CDR3. The CDR3 region is CASSLTGREPQHF. The CDR3 nucleotides are TGTGCCAGCAGCTTAACAGGCAGAGAGCCCCAGCATTTT.

The chain joins TRBV30 to TRBJ2-7, with D hard to call. CDR3 size: 14 residues. From germline, CDR1 is GTSNPN and CDR2 SVGIG (reference sequence). V lost 4 bases to trimming and J lost 0 bases, with 13 bases between them. The CDR3 nucleotides are TGTGCCTGGAAGTATCCGGGCCCCTCCTACGAGCAGTACTTC. Its protein product is CAWKYPGPSYEQYF.

The rearrangement joins TRBV9 to TRBJ2-7; 9 bases align to TRBD2. V dropped 4 bases and J dropped 4; count of bases not matched to a gene: 15. The length of the CDR3 is 17 residues. CDR1 and CDR2 from the germline V gene are SGDLS and YYNGEE. The CDR3: CASSPHLSASGAYEQYF. CDR3 in DNA: TGTGCCAGCAGCCCCCACCTGTCGGCTAGCGGGGCGTACGAGCAGTACTTC.

This rearrangement joins TRBV4-1 to TRBJ1-2, with 7 bases that match TRBD1. CDR3 length: 14 residues. Germline assignment: CDR1 MGHRA and CDR2 YSYEKL. V shed 5 bases, J shed 4 bases, and the junction held 7 bases outside the gene matches. The CDR3 loop reads CASSEPDRAYGYTF. For the CDR3, the DNA is TGCGCCAGCAGCGAACCCGACAGGGCCTATGGCTACACCTTC.

This clone showed up just a few times. The CDR3 sequence is CASSNDISSYNEQFF. CDR3 DNA: TGCGCCAGCAGCAACGACATTAGCTCCTACAATGAGCAGTTCTTC. The chain uses TRBV5-1 and TRBJ2-1; D gene ambiguous. CDR1 is SGHRS, CDR2 YFSETQ, per germline. Trimming took off 4 bases at V and 0 bases at J, with 11 bases between the two ends. This CDR3 spans 15 amino acids. Together with reference TRBV5-1 and TRBJ2-1, the CDR3 gives the full variable domain: KAGVTQTPRYLIKTRGQQVTLSCSPISGHRSVSWYQQTPGQGLQFLFEYFSETQRNKGNFPGRFSGRQFSNSRSEMNVSTLELGDSALYLCASSNDISSYNEQFFGPGTRLTVL.

This sequence joins TRBV9 and TRBJ2-7; D is perhaps TRBD1 or TRBD2 (5 bases each). This CDR3 has 14 amino acids. Germline CDR1 and CDR2: SGDLS and YYNGEE. The V end was cut by 3 bases, the J end by 2 bases, with 12 bases between. The CDR3 bases are TGTGCCAGCAGCGCCCGGGACGGAACCTACGAGCAGTACTTC. Protein: CASSARDGTYEQYF.

This chain connects TRBV5-4 to TRBJ2-7; maybe TRBD2 (5 bases). Germline loops: CDR1 SGHNT, CDR2 YYREEE (reference sequence). CDR3 length: 16 amino acids. The V and J ends lost 0 bases and 1 base respectively, with 14 bases between them. CDR3 sequence reads: CASSLDPGRTSYEQYF. CDR3 bases: TGTGCCAGCAGCTTGGACCCGGGAAGGACTTCCTACGAGCAGTACTTC.

The chain is built from TRBV11-2 and TRBJ2-3, with no clear D. CDR3 size: 12 residues. Between the trimmed V and J ends, which lost 4 bases and 1 base, there was a span of 3 bases. CDR1 and CDR2 (germline): SGHAT, FQNNGV. Written as DNA, the CDR3 is TGTGCCAGCAGCTGGGGCACAGATACGCAGTATTTT. Residues: CASSWGTDTQYF.

This clone was counted a few times. V is TRBV7-8 and J is TRBJ2-6; 7 bases fit TRBD1. This CDR3 comprises 17 residues. The J segment lost 0 bases and the V segment lost 4 bases, leaving 6 bases of the junction unmatched. CDR1 SGHVS and CDR2 FQNEAQ come from the germline V gene. The CDR3 loop reads CASSSVTGVSGANVLTF. The CDR3 region has the DNA TGTGCCAGCAGCTCAGTTACAGGGGTCTCTGGGGCCAACGTCCTGACTTTC.

This chain connects TRBV12-2 to TRBJ2-7. TRBV12-2 is assigned pseudogene status. This CDR3 has 16 amino acids. Here the CDR3 reads CASRLVDPGAPYEQYF. The CDR3 nucleotides are TGTGCAAGTCGCTTAGTCGATCCGGGGGCCCCCTACGAGCAGTACTTC.

This clone occurred a few times. J is TRBJ2-5 and V is TRBV10-3, with TRBD1 identical over 7 bases. The length of the CDR3 is 13 residues. The germline V gene encodes CDR1 ENHRY and CDR2 SYGVKD. Trimming cost V 4 bases and J 9 bases; bases outside gene matches: 8. The CDR3 DNA reads TGTGCCATCAGTGGGTACTGGCAGGGGGCCCAGTACTTC. Its translation: CAISGYWQGAQYF.

The chain couples TRBV30 to TRBJ2-2; 9 bases line up with TRBD1. Germline V gives CDR1 GTSNPN, CDR2 SVGIG (reference sequence). The CDR3 has 12 amino acids. With V trimmed by 8 bases and J by 6 bases, 4 bases remained unmatched. CDR3 DNA: TGTGCCGGAAGGACAGGGGCCGGGGAGCTGTTTTTT. It codes for CAGRTGAGELFF.

This clone was seen a handful of times. The chain has TRBV28 and TRBJ1-2; 9 bases map to TRBD1. The V and J ends lost 6 bases and 4 bases, in that order; junction bases with no gene match: 6. The CDR3 runs 14 residues. Per germline, CDR1 MDHEN and CDR2 SYDVKM. The CDR3 region has the DNA TGTGCCAGCAGCCACGGACAGGGGAGCTATGGCTACACCTTC. It is translated as CASSHGQGSYGYTF.

This chain links TRBV7-2 with TRBJ1-5, with 8 positions matching TRBD1. Germline V gene data show CDR1 as SGHTA and CDR2 as FQGNSA. Trimming at V came to 3 bases and at J to 4 bases, leaving 5 bases not matched to a gene. The CDR3 has 15 amino acids. This CDR3 is CASSFGQGLNQPQHF. The CDR3 DNA follows: TGTGCCAGCAGCTTCGGACAGGGTCTAAATCAGCCCCAGCATTTT.

This clone was found a few times. The chain carries TRBV25-1 and TRBJ2-6; D is possibly TRBD2 (6 bases). V lost 2 bases and J lost 10, with 9 bases in between. CDR1 and CDR2 from the germline V gene are MGHDK and SYGVNS. The CDR3 covers 13 residues. The CDR3, as DNA: TGTGCCAGCAGTGAAGGCGGGATAAACGTCCTGACTTTC. Its protein product is CASSEGGINVLTF. Looking up the rest from reference TRBV25-1 and TRBJ2-6 gives the full variable domain: EADIYQTPRYLVIGTGKKITLECSQTMGHDKMYWYQQDPGMELHLIHYSYGVNSTEKGDLSSESTVSRIRTEHFPLTLESARPSHTSQYLCASSEGGINVLTFGAGSRLTVL.

The chain employs TRBV2 and TRBJ2-5; 11 bases map to TRBD2. Germline CDR1 SNHLY, CDR2 FYNNEI. CDR3 size: 16 residues. Losses at the gene ends were 10 bases for V and 10 bases for J; bases not matched to a gene: 20. The CDR3, as DNA: TGTGCCACCAGGACCTCTAGCGGGGGGTCTCAAGGGGACCAGTACTTC. Its protein product is CATRTSSGGSQGDQYF. Combining the CDR3 with reference TRBV2 and TRBJ2-5 gives the whole variable domain EPEVTQTPSHQVTQMGQEVILRCVPISNHLYFYWYRQILGQKVEFLVSFYNNEISEKSEIFDDQFSVERPDGSNFTLKIRSTKLEDSAMYFCATRTSSGGSQGDQYFGPGTRLLVL.

V usage is TRBV14 and J usage is TRBJ1-6, with D perhaps TRBD1 (6 bases). Germline CDR1 SGHDN, CDR2 FVKESK. Trimming cost V 1 base and J 10 bases, with 11 bases left between them. CDR3 length equals 14 residues. In nucleotides, the CDR3 is TGTGCCAGCAGCCAAGTCAGGGGAGGATCACCCCTCCACTTT. Amino acid sequence: CASSQVRGGSPLHF.

This chain connects TRBV30 to TRBJ2-1; 10 positions match TRBD1. Germline CDR1 and CDR2: GTSNPN and SVGIG (reference sequence). This CDR3 has 13 amino acids. V was clipped by 5 bases and J by 9 bases; unmatched bases: 7. In DNA form, the CDR3 reads TGTGCCTGGGGGAGACAGGGGGCAGGTGAGCAGTTCTTC. Translation: CAWGRQGAGEQFF.

Worth noting for this clone: This sample also contains other DNA sequences that code for the same CDR3. The chain recombines TRBV6-5 with TRBJ1-1; no reliable D call. CDR1 and CDR2 from the germline V gene are MNHEY and SVGAGI. The CDR3 runs 11 residues. V was pared by 7 bases and J by 1 base, with 4 bases between. For the CDR3, the DNA is TGTGCCAGCATTGGGAACACTGAAGCTTTCTTT. Protein sequence: CASIGNTEAFF.

This clone was seen only a few times. V and J are TRBV4-1 and TRBJ2-7; D is unresolved. This CDR3 spans 14 amino acids. Per the germline V gene, CDR1 is MGHRA and CDR2 is YSYEKL. V was clipped by 1 base and J by 7 bases, with 14 bases between them. The CDR3 bases are TGCGCCAGCAGCCAAGGAGAACTTATGCTGGAGCAGTACTTC. Its protein product is CASSQGELMLEQYF.